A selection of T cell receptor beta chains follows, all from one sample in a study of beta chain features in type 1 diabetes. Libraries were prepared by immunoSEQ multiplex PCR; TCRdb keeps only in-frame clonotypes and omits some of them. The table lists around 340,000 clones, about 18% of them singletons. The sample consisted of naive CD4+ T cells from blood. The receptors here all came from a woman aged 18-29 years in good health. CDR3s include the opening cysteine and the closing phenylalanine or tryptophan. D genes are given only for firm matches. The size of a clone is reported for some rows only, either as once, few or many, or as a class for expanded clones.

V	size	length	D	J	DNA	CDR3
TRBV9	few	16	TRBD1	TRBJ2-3	TGTGCCAGCAGCCTCAGACAGGGAACGACCACAGATACGCAGTATTTT	CASSLRQGTTTDTQYF
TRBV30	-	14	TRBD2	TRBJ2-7	TGTGCCTGGAGCCTAGCGGGAGGGACCTACGAGCAGTACTTC	CAWSLAGGTYEQYF
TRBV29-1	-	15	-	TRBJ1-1	TGCAGCTCCGCACCAGGGTGGGCAAGGAACACTGAAGCTTTCTTT	CSSAPGWARNTEAFF
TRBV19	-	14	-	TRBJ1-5	TGTGCCAGTAGTATAGTCGGCGGAATCCAGCCCCAGCATTTT	CASSIVGGIQPQHF
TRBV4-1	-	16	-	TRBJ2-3	TGCGCCAGCAGCTCTCGAGGTTCCCCTCCGACAGATACGCAGTATTTT	CASSSRGSPPTDTQYF
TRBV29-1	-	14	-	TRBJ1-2	TGCAGCGTTGAAGACGCGACAGCTAACTATGGCTACACCTTC	CSVEDATANYGYTF
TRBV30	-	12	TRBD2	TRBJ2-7	TGTGCCTGGACAACTCCTAGCGGCGAGCAGTACTTC	CAWTTPSGEQYF
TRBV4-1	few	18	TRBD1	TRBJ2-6	TGCGCCAGCAGCCAAGGGACAGGGGTCTTCTCTGGGGCCAACGTCCTGACTTTC	CASSQGTGVFSGANVLTF
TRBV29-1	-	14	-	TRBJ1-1	TGCAGCCATCAGTTGGGGCTCAAGAACACTGAAGCTTTCTTT	CSHQLGLKNTEAFF
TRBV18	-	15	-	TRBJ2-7	TGTGCCAGCTCGGATCGCGACACCTTACACTACGAGCAGTACTTC	CASSDRDTLHYEQYF
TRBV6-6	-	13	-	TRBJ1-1	TGTGCCAGCAGTTCACAGGTGAACACTGAAGCTTTCTTT	CASSSQVNTEAFF
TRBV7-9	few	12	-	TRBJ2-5	TGTGCCAGCTGCTCTAGTGTAGAGACCCAGTACTTC	CASCSSVETQYF
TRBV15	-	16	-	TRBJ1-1	TGTGCCACCAGCAGAGATGGTCTCACGATGAGCACTGAAGCTTTCTTT	CATSRDGLTMSTEAFF
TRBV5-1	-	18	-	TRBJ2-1	TGCGCCAGCAGCTTTTCCTCCACCTATAGCGGAACATATGGTGAGCAGTTCTTC	CASSFSSTYSGTYGEQFF
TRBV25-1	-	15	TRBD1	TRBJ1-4	TGTGCCAGCAGTGAGCCCGGGACAGGGGGCGGAAAACTGTTTTTT	CASSEPGTGGGKLFF
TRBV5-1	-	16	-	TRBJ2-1	TGCGCCAGCAGCTTGGGAAGCGGAAGCTCCTACAATGAGCAGTTCTTC	CASSLGSGSSYNEQFF
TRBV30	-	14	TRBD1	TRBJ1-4	TGTGCCTGGAGTCCGGGACAGATTAATGAAAAACTGTTTTTT	CAWSPGQINEKLFF
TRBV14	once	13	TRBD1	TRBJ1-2	TGTGCCAGCAGTCCCGGGACAGCCTATGGCTACACCTTC	CASSPGTAYGYTF
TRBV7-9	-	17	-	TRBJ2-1	TGTGCCAGCAGCTCTCACAGGGCCAGAAGCTCCTACAATGAGCAGTTCTTC	CASSSHRARSSYNEQFF
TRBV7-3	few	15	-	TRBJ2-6	TGTGCCAGCAGCGTAGGACAGACTGGGGCCAACGTCCTGACTTTC	CASSVGQTGANVLTF
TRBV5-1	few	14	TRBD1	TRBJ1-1	TGCGCCAGCAGCTTGGCGACAGGGATGACTGAAGCTTTCTTT	CASSLATGMTEAFF
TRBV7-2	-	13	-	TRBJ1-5	TGTGCCAGCAGCTTAATTGGCGGTCAGCCCCAGCATTTT	CASSLIGGQPQHF
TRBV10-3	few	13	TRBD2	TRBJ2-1	TGTGCCATCCGGACTAGCGGGACCAGTGAGCAGTTCTTC	CAIRTSGTSEQFF
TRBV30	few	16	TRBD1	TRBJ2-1	TGTGCCTGGAGTCCGCGACAGGGCGGCTCCTACAATGAGCAGTTCTTC	CAWSPRQGGSYNEQFF
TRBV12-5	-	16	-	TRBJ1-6	TGTGCTAGTGGTTCAGCACTAGGAGGGGTGGATTCACCCCTCCACTTT	CASGSALGGVDSPLHF